The rows below give T cell receptor beta chains drawn from one sample of a study of T cell changes during pregnancy in multiple sclerosis. The data were produced by immunoSEQ multiplex PCR, yet TCRdb's version contains in-frame clones alone and is incomplete. The profile shows more than 35,000 clones, 80% to 95% of them singletons. The specimen comprised CD8+ T cells from peripheral blood mononuclear cells, sampled after pregnancy. These receptors all come from a female donor with multiple sclerosis, enrolled in a pregnancy study. Both conserved end residues are part of each CDR3. A D gene is named only where the DNA matches it firmly. The size of a clone is reported for some rows only, either as once, few or many, or as a class for expanded clones.

d_call: .
v_call: TRBV11-2
clone_size: once
j_call: TRBJ2-2
cdr3_aa: CASLGATGELFF
cdr3_nt: TGTGCCAGCTTAGGAGCAACCGGGGAGCTGTTTTTT

d_call: TRBD1
v_call: TRBV4-1
clone_size: .
j_call: TRBJ2-7
cdr3_aa: CASSQELGQGSSGQYF
cdr3_nt: TGCGCCAGCAGCCAAGAGTTGGGACAGGGGTCCTCGGGGCAGTACTTC

d_call: .
v_call: TRBV9
clone_size: .
j_call: TRBJ2-6
cdr3_aa: CASSGGPRSGANVLTF
cdr3_nt: TGTGCCAGCAGCGGAGGCCCCAGATCTGGGGCCAACGTCCTGACTTTC

d_call: TRBD2
v_call: TRBV12-5
clone_size: once
j_call: TRBJ2-2
cdr3_aa: CASGQLGLAAGELFF
cdr3_nt: TGTGCTAGTGGTCAACTGGGACTAGCGGCCGGGGAGCTGTTTTTT

d_call: TRBD2
v_call: TRBV9
clone_size: .
j_call: TRBJ2-1
cdr3_aa: CASSGQTSGRIYNEQFF
cdr3_nt: TGTGCCAGCAGCGGCCAAACTAGCGGGAGAATTTACAATGAGCAGTTCTTC

d_call: .
v_call: TRBV4-2
clone_size: once
j_call: TRBJ1-3
cdr3_aa: CASSQVRVDYAGDKGNTIYF
cdr3_nt: TGTGCCAGCAGCCAAGTAAGGGTGGATTACGCAGGGGACAAAGGAAACACCATATATTTT

d_call: TRBD1
v_call: TRBV5-6
clone_size: .
j_call: TRBJ1-2
cdr3_aa: CASSFFGTGRGYTF
cdr3_nt: TGTGCCAGCAGCTTCTTTGGGACAGGGCGAGGCTACACCTTC

d_call: .
v_call: TRBV6-1
clone_size: .
j_call: TRBJ1-5
cdr3_aa: CASSEWGGYSNQPQHF
cdr3_nt: TGTGCCAGCAGTGAATGGGGCGGATATAGCAATCAGCCCCAGCATTTT

d_call: .
v_call: TRBV4-1
clone_size: .
j_call: TRBJ2-1
cdr3_aa: CASSHGGDNEQFF
cdr3_nt: TGCGCCAGCAGCCATGGGGGCGATAATGAGCAGTTCTTC

d_call: TRBD2
v_call: TRBV30
clone_size: .
j_call: TRBJ2-1
cdr3_aa: CAWSVTSGKNEQFF
cdr3_nt: TGTGCCTGGAGTGTAACTAGCGGGAAGAATGAGCAGTTCTTC

d_call: TRBD1
v_call: TRBV27
clone_size: .
j_call: TRBJ2-7
cdr3_aa: CASSYGDSSYEQYF
cdr3_nt: TGTGCCAGCAGTTATGGGGACAGCTCCTACGAGCAGTACTTC

d_call: .
v_call: TRBV7-9
clone_size: once
j_call: TRBJ2-7
cdr3_aa: CASSSKGVSYEQYF
cdr3_nt: TGTGCCAGCAGCTCGAAAGGGGTTTCCTACGAGCAGTACTTC

d_call: TRBD1
v_call: TRBV5-6
clone_size: .
j_call: TRBJ2-1
cdr3_aa: CASSLTGADFYNEQFF
cdr3_nt: TGTGCCAGCAGCCTCACAGGGGCCGACTTCTACAATGAGCAGTTCTTC

d_call: TRBD2
v_call: TRBV2
clone_size: .
j_call: TRBJ2-5
cdr3_aa: CASSEALTSGEQETQYF
cdr3_nt: TGTGCCAGCAGTGAAGCACTGACTAGCGGGGAGCAAGAGACCCAGTACTTC

d_call: TRBD1
v_call: TRBV30
clone_size: .
j_call: TRBJ1-1
cdr3_aa: CAWSTGGPATEAFF
cdr3_nt: TGTGCCTGGAGTACAGGGGGACCGGCCACTGAAGCTTTCTTT

d_call: .
v_call: TRBV6-5
clone_size: .
j_call: TRBJ2-7
cdr3_aa: CASTKQGSPYEQYF
cdr3_nt: TGTGCCAGCACCAAACAGGGATCCCCCTACGAGCAGTACTTC

d_call: TRBD2
v_call: TRBV6-5
clone_size: .
j_call: TRBJ2-3
cdr3_aa: CASSYLSGVSTDTQYF
cdr3_nt: TGTGCCAGCAGTTACCTTAGCGGGGTGAGCACAGATACGCAGTATTTT

d_call: .
v_call: TRBV7-9
clone_size: once
j_call: TRBJ2-7
cdr3_aa: CASSPDSSYEQYF
cdr3_nt: TGTGCCAGCAGCCCGGACAGTTCCTACGAGCAGTACTTC

d_call: .
v_call: TRBV27
clone_size: .
j_call: TRBJ2-7
cdr3_aa: CASSAPYHSSYEQYF
cdr3_nt: TGTGCCAGCAGCGCGCCTTACCACAGCTCCTACGAGCAGTACTTC

d_call: TRBD1
v_call: TRBV5-6
clone_size: .
j_call: TRBJ2-3
cdr3_aa: CASSPSSQGNTDTQYF
cdr3_nt: TGTGCCAGCAGCCCCTCCTCACAGGGGAACACAGATACGCAGTATTTT

d_call: TRBD2
v_call: TRBV7-3
clone_size: once
j_call: TRBJ2-3
cdr3_aa: CASSLTGGPGDTQYF
cdr3_nt: TGTGCCAGCAGCTTGACGGGGGGGCCGGGAGATACGCAGTATTTT

d_call: .
v_call: TRBV11-2
clone_size: few
j_call: TRBJ2-3
cdr3_aa: CASSGGTASTDTQYF
cdr3_nt: TGTGCCAGCAGCGGCGGGACAGCTAGCACAGATACGCAGTATTTT

d_call: .
v_call: TRBV4-3
clone_size: .
j_call: TRBJ2-7
cdr3_aa: CASSRGQGPYEQYF
cdr3_nt: TGCGCCAGCAGCCGCGGGCAGGGGCCCTACGAGCAGTACTTC

d_call: .
v_call: TRBV30
clone_size: .
j_call: TRBJ1-2
cdr3_aa: CAWSVHRYGYTF
cdr3_nt: TGTGCCTGGAGTGTACACAGATATGGCTACACCTTC

d_call: TRBD1
v_call: TRBV6-1
clone_size: .
j_call: TRBJ1-5
cdr3_aa: CASTAWDSGGQPQHF
cdr3_nt: TGTGCCAGCACCGCCTGGGACAGCGGTGGTCAGCCCCAGCATTTT

d_call: .
v_call: TRBV4-3
clone_size: .
j_call: TRBJ1-2
cdr3_aa: CASSQEGRRLHGANYGYTF
cdr3_nt: TGCGCCAGCAGCCAAGAAGGCAGACGCCTACATGGAGCTAACTATGGCTACACCTTC

d_call: TRBD1
v_call: TRBV2
clone_size: .
j_call: TRBJ2-7
cdr3_aa: CASSPPGTGLNEQYF
cdr3_nt: TGTGCCAGCAGTCCCCCCGGGACAGGGTTGAACGAGCAGTACTTC

d_call: .
v_call: TRBV6-1
clone_size: .
j_call: TRBJ1-5
cdr3_aa: CASKPGTTNQPQHF
cdr3_nt: TGTGCCAGCAAACCCGGGACTACCAATCAGCCCCAGCATTTT

d_call: .
v_call: TRBV6-1
clone_size: .
j_call: TRBJ2-3
cdr3_aa: CASSSGTDTQYF
cdr3_nt: TGTGCCAGCAGTTCGGGCACAGATACGCAGTATTTT

d_call: .
v_call: TRBV2
clone_size: once
j_call: TRBJ2-7
cdr3_aa: CASSGSYEQYF
cdr3_nt: TGTGCCAGCTCCGGGAGCTACGAGCAGTACTTC

d_call: TRBD1
v_call: TRBV7-6
clone_size: few
j_call: TRBJ2-2
cdr3_aa: CASSPPPTGPGANTGELFF
cdr3_nt: TGTGCCAGCAGCCCCCCCCCGACAGGGCCAGGGGCCAATACCGGGGAGCTGTTTTTT

d_call: .
v_call: TRBV29-1
clone_size: .
j_call: TRBJ2-5
cdr3_aa: CSVDGVVQSTYQETQYF
cdr3_nt: TGCAGCGTTGACGGTGTAGTACAGTCCACTTACCAAGAGACCCAGTACTTC

d_call: .
v_call: TRBV5-5
clone_size: .
j_call: TRBJ2-7
cdr3_aa: CASSVGQGLSYEQYF
cdr3_nt: TGTGCCAGCAGCGTGGGGCAGGGGTTATCCTACGAGCAGTACTTC

d_call: .
v_call: TRBV4-2
clone_size: .
j_call: TRBJ2-3
cdr3_aa: CASSQGLTGGIDTQYF
cdr3_nt: TGTGCCAGCAGCCAAGGTTTAACGGGGGGCATAGATACGCAGTATTTT

d_call: TRBD2
v_call: TRBV19
clone_size: .
j_call: TRBJ2-1
cdr3_aa: CASTPTSGSSYNEQFF
cdr3_nt: TGTGCCAGTACCCCGACTAGCGGAAGCTCCTACAATGAGCAGTTCTTC

d_call: .
v_call: TRBV11-2
clone_size: .
j_call: TRBJ1-2
cdr3_aa: CASTETGNYGYTF
cdr3_nt: TGTGCCAGCACCGAGACAGGAAACTATGGCTACACCTTC

d_call: .
v_call: TRBV19
clone_size: .
j_call: TRBJ2-2
cdr3_aa: CASTETRLLTGELFF
cdr3_nt: TGTGCCAGTACCGAGACCAGACTGTTAACCGGGGAGCTGTTTTTT

d_call: .
v_call: TRBV19
clone_size: .
j_call: TRBJ1-1
cdr3_aa: CASSAGLNTEAFF
cdr3_nt: TGTGCCAGTAGTGCGGGACTTAACACTGAAGCTTTCTTT

d_call: TRBD1
v_call: TRBV7-3
clone_size: .
j_call: TRBJ2-1
cdr3_aa: CASSPTGGAYNEQFF
cdr3_nt: TGTGCCAGCAGCCCCACAGGGGGCGCATACAATGAGCAGTTCTTC

d_call: .
v_call: TRBV5-6
clone_size: .
j_call: TRBJ1-4
cdr3_aa: CASSRTWEGKLFF
cdr3_nt: TGTGCCAGCAGCCGTACTTGGGAGGGAAAACTGTTTTTT

d_call: TRBD1
v_call: TRBV7-2
clone_size: .
j_call: TRBJ1-2
cdr3_aa: CASSADRDGGVEGYTF
cdr3_nt: TGTGCCAGCAGCGCTGACAGGGACGGGGGCGTTGAGGGCTACACCTTC

d_call: TRBD2
v_call: TRBV30
clone_size: .
j_call: TRBJ2-1
cdr3_aa: CAWGTSDEQFF
cdr3_nt: TGTGCCTGGGGGACTAGCGATGAGCAGTTCTTC

d_call: TRBD1
v_call: TRBV7-3
clone_size: .
j_call: TRBJ2-1
cdr3_aa: CASSARQGVGNEQFF
cdr3_nt: TGTGCCAGCAGCGCACGACAGGGGGTGGGGAATGAGCAGTTCTTC

d_call: TRBD2
v_call: TRBV7-6
clone_size: .
j_call: TRBJ2-5
cdr3_aa: CASSPPGLAGGETQYF
cdr3_nt: TGTGCCAGCAGCCCACCGGGACTAGCGGGAGGCGAGACCCAGTACTTC

d_call: .
v_call: TRBV5-1
clone_size: once
j_call: TRBJ2-7
cdr3_aa: CASSLGQLTYEQYF
cdr3_nt: TGCGCCAGCAGCTTGGGACAGTTGACCTACGAGCAGTACTTC

d_call: TRBD2
v_call: TRBV4-2
clone_size: .
j_call: TRBJ2-5
cdr3_aa: CASSSSGGGQETQYF
cdr3_nt: TGTGCCAGCAGCTCTAGCGGGGGGGGACAAGAGACCCAGTACTTC

d_call: .
v_call: TRBV5-4
clone_size: .
j_call: TRBJ2-2
cdr3_aa: CASSSGNNRGELFF
cdr3_nt: TGTGCCAGCAGCTCCGGGAATAATAGGGGGGAGCTGTTTTTT

d_call: .
v_call: TRBV30
clone_size: .
j_call: TRBJ2-5
cdr3_aa: CACDRMGPGLRETQYF
cdr3_nt: TGTGCCTGCGACAGGATGGGACCTGGGTTGAGGGAGACCCAGTACTTC

d_call: .
v_call: TRBV25-1
clone_size: .
j_call: TRBJ1-1
cdr3_aa: CASVRGGDTEAFF
cdr3_nt: TGTGCCAGCGTCAGGGGAGGGGACACTGAAGCTTTCTTT

d_call: TRBD2
v_call: TRBV9
clone_size: .
j_call: TRBJ2-3
cdr3_aa: CASSVWSSGATDTQYF
cdr3_nt: TGTGCCAGCAGCGTTTGGTCTAGCGGGGCCACAGATACGCAGTATTTT

d_call: TRBD2
v_call: TRBV6-5
clone_size: .
j_call: TRBJ2-1
cdr3_aa: CASRLLAGGFNEQFF
cdr3_nt: TGTGCCAGCAGGTTACTAGCGGGAGGGTTCAATGAGCAGTTCTTC

d_call: .
v_call: TRBV2
clone_size: .
j_call: TRBJ1-1
cdr3_aa: CASSSGSGNTEAFF
cdr3_nt: TGTGCCAGCAGTTCCGGTAGCGGTAACACTGAAGCTTTCTTT

d_call: .
v_call: TRBV19
clone_size: .
j_call: TRBJ2-1
cdr3_aa: CASSMGLSYNEQFF
cdr3_nt: TGTGCCAGTAGTATGGGACTCTCCTACAATGAGCAGTTCTTC

d_call: .
v_call: TRBV7-9
clone_size: .
j_call: TRBJ2-1
cdr3_aa: CASNPRDSSSYNEQFF
cdr3_nt: TGTGCCAGCAACCCCCGGGACTCAAGCTCCTACAATGAGCAGTTCTTC